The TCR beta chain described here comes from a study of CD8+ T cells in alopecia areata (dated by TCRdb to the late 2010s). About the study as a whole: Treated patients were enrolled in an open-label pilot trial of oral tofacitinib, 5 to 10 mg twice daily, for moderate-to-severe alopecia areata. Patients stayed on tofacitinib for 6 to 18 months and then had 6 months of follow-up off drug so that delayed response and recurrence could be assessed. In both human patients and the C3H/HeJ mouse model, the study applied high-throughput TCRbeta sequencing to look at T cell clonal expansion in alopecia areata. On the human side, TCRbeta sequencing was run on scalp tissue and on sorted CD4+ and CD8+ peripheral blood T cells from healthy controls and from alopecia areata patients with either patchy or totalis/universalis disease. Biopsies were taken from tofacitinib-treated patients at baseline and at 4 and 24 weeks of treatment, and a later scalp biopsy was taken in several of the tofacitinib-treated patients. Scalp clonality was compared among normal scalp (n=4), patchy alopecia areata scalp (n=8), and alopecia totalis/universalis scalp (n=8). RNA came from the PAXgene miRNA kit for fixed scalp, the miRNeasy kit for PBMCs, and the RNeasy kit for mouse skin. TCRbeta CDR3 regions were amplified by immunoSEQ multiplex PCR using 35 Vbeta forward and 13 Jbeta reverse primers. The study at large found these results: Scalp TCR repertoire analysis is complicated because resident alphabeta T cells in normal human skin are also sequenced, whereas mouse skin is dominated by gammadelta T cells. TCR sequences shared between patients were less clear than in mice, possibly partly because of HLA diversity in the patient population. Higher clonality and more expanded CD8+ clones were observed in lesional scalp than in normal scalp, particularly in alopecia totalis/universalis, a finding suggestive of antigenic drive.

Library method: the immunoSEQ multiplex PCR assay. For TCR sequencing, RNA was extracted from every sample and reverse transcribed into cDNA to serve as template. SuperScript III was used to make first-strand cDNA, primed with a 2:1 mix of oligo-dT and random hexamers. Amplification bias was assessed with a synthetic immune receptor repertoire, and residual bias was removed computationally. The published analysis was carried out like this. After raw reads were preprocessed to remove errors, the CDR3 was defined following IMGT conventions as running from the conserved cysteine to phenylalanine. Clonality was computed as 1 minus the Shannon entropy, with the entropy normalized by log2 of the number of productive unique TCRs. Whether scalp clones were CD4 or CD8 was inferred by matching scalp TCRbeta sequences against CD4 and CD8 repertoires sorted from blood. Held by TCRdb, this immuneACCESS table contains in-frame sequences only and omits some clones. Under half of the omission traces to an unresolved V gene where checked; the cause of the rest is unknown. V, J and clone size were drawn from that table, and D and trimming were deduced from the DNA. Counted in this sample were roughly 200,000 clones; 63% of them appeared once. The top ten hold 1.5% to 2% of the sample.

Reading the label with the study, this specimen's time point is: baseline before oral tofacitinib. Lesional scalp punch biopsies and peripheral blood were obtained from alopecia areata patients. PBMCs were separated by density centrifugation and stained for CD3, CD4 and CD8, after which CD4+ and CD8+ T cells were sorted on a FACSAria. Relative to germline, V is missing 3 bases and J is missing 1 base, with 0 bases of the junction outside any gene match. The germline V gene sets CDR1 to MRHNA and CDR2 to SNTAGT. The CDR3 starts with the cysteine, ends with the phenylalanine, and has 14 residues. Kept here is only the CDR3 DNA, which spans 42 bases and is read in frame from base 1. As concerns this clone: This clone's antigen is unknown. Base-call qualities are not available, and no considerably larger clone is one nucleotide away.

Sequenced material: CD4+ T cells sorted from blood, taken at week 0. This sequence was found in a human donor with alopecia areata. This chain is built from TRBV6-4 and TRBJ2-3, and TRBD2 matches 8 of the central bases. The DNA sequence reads TGTGCCAGCAGTGAGCGGGGGGGCACAGATACGCAGTATTTT. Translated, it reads CASSERGGTDTQYF.